Below are 24 T cell receptor beta chains sequenced from a single sample in a study of T cell responses to AZD1222 COVID-19 vaccine. The method was immunoSEQ multiplex PCR; TCRdb's version includes in-frame clones alone and lacks a portion of them. The repertoire has some 100,000 clones, approximately 91% of them found once; the top ten carry approximately 16%. Material: peripheral blood, obtained on day 0 of AZD1222 vaccination. Receptors were obtained from an adult in good health.

This rearrangement joins TRBV19 to TRBJ2-3; TRBD2 aligns across 11 bases. This CDR3 contains 17 residues. The V and J ends lost 3 bases and 4 bases, in that order; junction bases with no gene match: 9. Germline assignment: CDR1 LNHDA and CDR2 SQIVND (reference sequence). In nucleotides, the CDR3 is TGTGCCAGTAGTATCTTCACTAGCGGGAGTCACGCAGATACGCAGTATTTT. Protein product: CASSIFTSGSHADTQYF. The full variable domain, completed using reference TRBV19 and TRBJ2-3, is DGGITQSPKYLFRKEGQNVTLSCEQNLNHDAMYWYRQDPGQGLRLIYYSQIVNDFQKGDIAEGYSVSREKKESFPLTVTSAQKNPTAFYLCASSIFTSGSHADTQYFGPGTRLTVL.

This chain uses TRBV6-2 or TRBV6-3 with TRBJ2-7, with 7 bases matching TRBD1. This CDR3 has 13 residues. The V gene's germline CDR1 is MNHEY and CDR2 SVGEGT. The V segment lost 5 bases and the J segment 7 bases; nucleotides outside the gene matches: 8. CDR3 bases: TGTGCCAGCAGTATGACAGGGATGGGAGAGCAGTACTTC. Its translation: CASSMTGMGEQYF.

V and J are TRBV19 and TRBJ1-2; weak D call: TRBD1 (6 bases). The CDR3 covers 17 residues. The ends were cut back, 10 bases at V and 3 bases at J, with 27 bases in the middle. Germline CDR1 and CDR2: LNHDA and SQIVND (reference sequence). CDR3 residues: CATSPRGRFKLDYGYTF. In DNA, the CDR3 is TGTGCCACCAGTCCCCGGGGGCGGTTCAAATTGGACTATGGCTACACCTTC.

The genes are TRBV10-1 and TRBJ1-5; D is possibly TRBD1 (6 bases). Germline CDR1 and CDR2: WNHNN and SYGVQD (reference sequence). The CDR3 has 16 amino acids. Trimming took off 0 bases at V and 6 bases at J, with 15 bases between the two ends. The CDR3: CASSESPGGRGQPQHF. CDR3 DNA sequence: TGCGCCAGCAGTGAGTCTCCGGGGGGCCGGGGTCAGCCCCAGCATTTT.

This chain uses TRBV13 with TRBJ2-7, with TRBD2 matching over 9 bases. Germline values: CDR1 PRHDT, CDR2 FYEKMQ (reference sequence). This CDR3 contains 15 residues. V was pared by 4 bases and J by 2 bases, with 6 bases of the junction left unmatched. In DNA form, the CDR3 reads TGTGCCAGCAGCTCCTTAGCGGGAGCCCCCTACGAGCAGTACTTC. Its translation is CASSSLAGAPYEQYF.

The chain combines TRBV15 with TRBJ2-7; no clear D gene. Germline CDR1 reads LNHNV; CDR2 reads YYDKDF (reference sequence). There are 13 residues in the CDR3. With 5 bases removed from V and 6 bases from J, the gap between germline ends came to 14 bases. The CDR3 region is CATSRTKTGEQYF. The CDR3 nucleotides are TGTGCCACCAGCCGGACGAAGACGGGCGAGCAGTACTTC.

V is TRBV5-6 and J is TRBJ2-7; D uncertain. Germline values: CDR1 SGHDT, CDR2 YYEEEE. The germline V and J ends were trimmed by 2 bases and 6 bases, with 9 bases remaining between them. The length of the CDR3 is 12 residues. As DNA, the CDR3 is TGTGCCAGCAGCTTAAATTTTGGCGAGCAGTACTTC. Translating it yields CASSLNFGEQYF.

The table lists this clone with a few counts. The chain employs TRBV27 and TRBJ1-1; TRBD1 agrees at 9 bases. Germline values: CDR1 MNHEY, CDR2 SMNVEV (reference sequence). The CDR3 runs to 17 residues. The junction had 17 bases not matched to a gene; V was cut back by 5 bases and J by 7 bases. CDR3: CASSPRPGQGGSYEAFF. CDR3 nucleotides: TGTGCCAGCAGTCCCCGTCCGGGACAGGGAGGCAGTTATGAAGCTTTCTTT.

The J gene is TRBJ2-7, the V gene TRBV6-8, with a tentative D call TRBD2 (6 bases). The CDR3 is 14 residues long. V lost 3 bases and J lost 3, with 12 bases in between. Germline V gene data show CDR1 as MNHGY and CDR2 as SAAAGT. Here the CDR3 DNA reads TGTGCCAGCAGTTATCGCGGGGCTTTCTACGAGCAGTACTTC. It codes for CASSYRGAFYEQYF.

This chain links TRBV21-1 with TRBJ2-6; the D call in the table, TRBD1, was not verified against the DNA. TRBV21-1 is noted as a pseudogene. The CDR3 is 18 amino acids. The CDR3 protein is CASSRKGRVTSGANVLTF. The CDR3 DNA follows: TGTGCCAGCAGCCGAAAGGGCAGGGTCACATCTGGGGCCAACGTCCTGACTTTC.

This clone has a single count. The J gene is TRBJ2-7, the V gene TRBV21-1. TRBV21-1 is reported as a pseudogene. This CDR3 region has 11 residues. CDR3 in DNA: TGTGCCAGCAGCGCACCCTACGAGCAGTACTTC. Encoded protein: CASSAPYEQYF.

This chain joins TRBV6-1 and TRBJ2-7; D is unclear. Germline V gene lookup returns CDR1 MNHNS and CDR2 SASEGT. Trimming removed 2 bases at V and 4 bases at J, with 9 bases between. There are 13 residues in the CDR3. The CDR3: CASSESVVYEQYF. For the CDR3, the DNA is TGTGCCAGCAGTGAATCTGTAGTGTACGAGCAGTACTTC.

CDR3 in amino acids: CASSYVGAGVYSNQPQHF. CDR3 DNA: TGTGCCAGCAGTTACGTCGGGGCCGGCGTATATAGCAATCAGCCCCAGCATTTT. V usage is TRBV6-2 or TRBV6-3 and J usage is TRBJ1-5, with D possibly matching TRBD1 (5 bases). CDR1 MNHEY and CDR2 SVGEGT come from the germline V gene. This CDR3 is 18 amino acids long. The ends were cut back, 2 bases at V and 0 bases at J, with 17 bases in the middle.

The chain is built from TRBV6-6 and TRBJ1-3; 10 bases fit TRBD1. Germline CDR1 and CDR2: MNHNY and SVGAGI (reference sequence). The V gene end was trimmed by 4 bases and the J gene end by 2 bases; junction bases not matched to a gene: 2. CDR3 size: 15 residues. In DNA, the CDR3 is TGTGCCAGCAGTTCCGGGACAGGGGCTGGAAACACCATATATTTT. Protein: CASSSGTGAGNTIYF.

This sequence joins TRBV27 and TRBJ1-6; D gene uncertain. Germline values: CDR1 MNHEY, CDR2 SMNVEV (reference sequence). The CDR3 extends over 14 amino acids. V was pared by 6 bases and J by 0 bases, with 6 bases between. CDR3 bases: TGTGCCAGCAGCCCCAGCTCCTATAATTCACCCCTCCACTTT. Encoded protein: CASSPSSYNSPLHF.

The rearrangement links TRBV5-1 to TRBJ2-7; a possible D gene is TRBD2 (5 bases). The germline CDR1 and CDR2 sequences are SGHRS and YFSETQ. V lost 3 bases and J lost 5, with 15 bases in between. There are 14 residues in the CDR3. DNA of the CDR3: TGCGCCAGCAGCTCCGTACCGGGGTCGGACGAGCAGTACTTC. Residues: CASSSVPGSDEQYF.

The chain joins TRBV4-2 to TRBJ2-7, with TRBD2 matching over 7 bases. This CDR3 comprises 15 residues. With V trimmed by 0 bases and J by 4 bases, 6 bases remained unmatched. The germline V gene has CDR1 LGHNA and CDR2 YNFKEQ. The CDR3 loop reads CASSQDYGAGYEQYF. The DNA for the CDR3 is TGTGCCAGCAGCCAAGATTACGGAGCGGGGTACGAGCAGTACTTC.

There are a few counts of this clone. This rearrangement joins TRBV19 to TRBJ1-5, with a weak D call TRBD1 (6 bases). The germline V gene encodes CDR1 LNHDA and CDR2 SQIVND (reference sequence). The CDR3 spans 14 residues. Trimming stripped 6 bases from V and 1 base from J, with 10 bases between. CDR3 protein: CASRDRRSNQPQHF. The CDR3 DNA sequence: TGTGCCAGTAGAGACAGGAGGAGCAATCAGCCCCAGCATTTT.

This clone counts as medium-sized. CDR3 sequence reads: CASRQEYSNQPQHF. CDR3 DNA: TGTGCCAGCAGACAGGAGTATAGCAATCAGCCCCAGCATTTT. This rearrangement joins TRBV2 to TRBJ1-5, with D perhaps matching TRBD1 (5 bases). The CDR3 has 14 residues. The germline CDR1 and CDR2 sequences are SNHLY and FYNNEI. V was trimmed by 6 bases and J by 0 bases, leaving 9 bases between them. The variable domain in full, completed from reference TRBV2 and TRBJ1-5, reads EPEVTQTPSHQVTQMGQEVILRCVPISNHLYFYWYRQILGQKVEFLVSFYNNEISEKSEIFDDQFSVERPDGSNFTLKIRSTKLEDSAMYFCASRQEYSNQPQHFGDGTRLSIL.

This CDR3 is CASSVLQQSLGGYTF. CDR3 DNA sequence: TGTGCCAGCAGTGTACTGCAACAGTCTCTCGGGGGCTACACCTTC. The chain has TRBV28 and TRBJ1-2, with D hard to call. The CDR3 totals 15 residues. The germline V and J ends were trimmed by 5 bases and 8 bases, with 21 bases remaining between them. Germline V gives CDR1 MDHEN, CDR2 SYDVKM.

This clone was detected only once. The chain is built from TRBV28 and TRBJ1-2; D might be TRBD1 (5 bases). This CDR3 contains 14 residues. V was shortened by 7 bases and J by 2 bases, with 14 bases between the two germline ends. The germline V gene encodes CDR1 MDHEN and CDR2 SYDVKM. The CDR3, as DNA: TGTGCCAGCACCCTACAGGTCAGGAACTATGGCTACACCTTC. This sequence encodes CASTLQVRNYGYTF.

The V and J genes are TRBV12-3 or TRBV12-4 and TRBJ1-1; TRBD1 is a possible D gene (5 bases). The CDR3 is 12 amino acids. Trimming shortened V by 7 bases and J by 13 bases, and 19 bases separated the two germline ends. The DNA of the CDR3 is TGTGCCAGCACCCCTGGGGCGGGCATACGTTTCTTT. This translates into CASTPGAGIRFF.

Of note for this clone: At one end, the junction sequence differs from germline, possibly due to a read error. This chain connects TRBV24-1 to TRBJ1-2, with D possibly matching TRBD1 (6 bases). Germline V gene data show CDR1 as KGHDR and CDR2 as SFDVKD. This CDR3 contains 14 residues. In DNA form, the CDR3 reads TGTGCCACCTGTGATGCACTGGGGGCCTATGGCTACACCTTC. Protein product: CATCDALGAYGYTF.

This clone was detected a few times. V usage is TRBV9 and J usage is TRBJ2-3; 7 bases fit TRBD2. Germline CDR1 and CDR2: SGDLS and YYNGEE. V was pared by 0 bases and J by 4 bases, with 2 bases of the junction left unmatched. This CDR3 contains 14 residues. In DNA, the CDR3 is TGTGCCAGCAGCGTAGTTCTAGCGGCAGATACGCAGTATTTT. Protein: CASSVVLAADTQYF.